The clone carrying this TCR beta chain is a singleton in its sample. This may be a read error, as it is one base from a much larger clone. Unique molecular identifiers featured in how the TCRbeta library was prepared. TCRdb re-analysed the PCR reads in MiXCR, keeping a single row per CDR3 protein. The sample has approximately 420,000 distinct CDR3 sequences; under 13% are singletons. The data are from a study of T-cell reconstitution after alpha-beta-depleted transplantation in children. The germline CDR1 and CDR2 sequences are SGHKS and YYEKEE (reference sequence). The CDR3 is 15 amino acids. The rearrangement joins TRBV5-5 to TRBJ2-7; 7 nucleotides agree with TRBD1. The sequenced sample was PBMCs from the stem cell graft donor, obtained from the stem cell graft. The source is a human donor who donated a stem cell graft to a child with acute myeloid leukemia. The CDR3 bases are TGTGCCAACAGCTTGCACACAGGGGAAATCTACGAGCAGTACTTC. It translates to CANSLHTGEIYEQYF.